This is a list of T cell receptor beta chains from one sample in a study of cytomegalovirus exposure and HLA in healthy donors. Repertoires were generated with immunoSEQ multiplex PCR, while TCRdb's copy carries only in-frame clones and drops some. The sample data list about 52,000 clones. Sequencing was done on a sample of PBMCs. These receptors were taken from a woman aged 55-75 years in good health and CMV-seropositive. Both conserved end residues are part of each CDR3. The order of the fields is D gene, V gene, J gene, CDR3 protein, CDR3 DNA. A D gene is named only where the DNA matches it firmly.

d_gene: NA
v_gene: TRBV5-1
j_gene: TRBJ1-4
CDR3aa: CASSSMTGLGEKLFF
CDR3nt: TGCGCCAGCAGCTCAATGACAGGTTTGGGTGAAAAACTGTTTTTT

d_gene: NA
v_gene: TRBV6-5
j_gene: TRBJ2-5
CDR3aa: CASTPGLKETQYF
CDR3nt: TGTGCCAGCACCCCGGGACTTAAAGAGACCCAGTACTTC

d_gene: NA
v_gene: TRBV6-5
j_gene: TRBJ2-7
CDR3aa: CASSYRRDNAYEQYF
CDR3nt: TGTGCCAGCAGTTACCGCCGCGACAACGCCTACGAGCAGTACTTC

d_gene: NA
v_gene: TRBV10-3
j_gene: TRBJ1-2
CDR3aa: CAISEGSNYGYTF
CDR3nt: TGTGCCATCAGTGAGGGCTCTAACTATGGCTACACCTTC

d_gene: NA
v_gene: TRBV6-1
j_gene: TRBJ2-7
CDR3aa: CASSEEGVPFSYEQYF
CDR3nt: TGTGCCAGCAGTGAAGAGGGGGTGCCCTTCTCCTACGAGCAGTACTTC

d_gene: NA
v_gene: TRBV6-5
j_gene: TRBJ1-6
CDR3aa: CASSWTDNSPLHF
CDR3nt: TGTGCCAGCAGTTGGACAGATAATTCACCCCTCCACTTT

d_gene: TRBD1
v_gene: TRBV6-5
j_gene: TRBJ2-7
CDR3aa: CASSYFSGTVTYEQYF
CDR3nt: TGTGCCAGCAGTTACTTTTCCGGGACAGTTACCTACGAGCAGTACTTC

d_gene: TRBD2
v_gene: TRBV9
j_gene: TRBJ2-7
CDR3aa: CASSVDGGRDEQYF
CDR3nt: TGTGCCAGCAGCGTAGATGGTGGGAGGGACGAGCAGTACTTC

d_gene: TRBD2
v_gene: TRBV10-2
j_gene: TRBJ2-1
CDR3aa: CATTVSGGAIDNEQFF
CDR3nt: TGCGCCACCACGGTTAGCGGGGGGGCAATAGACAATGAGCAGTTCTTC

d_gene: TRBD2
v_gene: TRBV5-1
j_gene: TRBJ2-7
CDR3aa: CASSLGGSFYEQYF
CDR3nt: TGCGCCAGCAGCCTGGGAGGGTCATTTTACGAGCAGTACTTC